This is a list of T cell receptor beta chains from one sample in a study of blood T cell repertoires in COVID-19. The method was immunoSEQ multiplex PCR; TCRdb's version includes in-frame clones alone and lacks a portion of them. The table includes 130,000 or so clones, around 90% detected once. The sequenced material came from peripheral blood. The receptors here all came from a woman in her sixties or seventies with acute or convalescent COVID-19. Both conserved end residues are part of each CDR3. A D gene is named only where the DNA matches it firmly.

V gene	D gene	J gene	CDR3 DNA	CDR3 protein
TRBV11-2	.	TRBJ1-2	TGTGCCAGCAGCCCCTTTCCCCAGGGTGAATATGGCTACACCTTC	CASSPFPQGEYGYTF
TRBV6-2/TRBV6-3	TRBD1	TRBJ1-5	TGTGCCAGCAGCCGACAGGGGTACAATCAGCCCCAGCATTTT	CASSRQGYNQPQHF
TRBV5-4	TRBD1	TRBJ1-1	TGTGCCAGCAGCCCCAGACAGGGGGAGGGCACTGAAGCTTTCTTT	CASSPRQGEGTEAFF
TRBV7-9	.	TRBJ1-6	TGTGCCAGCAGCTCCACTCTCGTTAGCTCACCCCTCCACTTT	CASSSTLVSSPLHF
TRBV6-5	.	TRBJ1-6	TGTGCCAGCAGTTACGAGAGGTGGAATTCACCCCTCCACTTT	CASSYERWNSPLHF
TRBV19	TRBD1	TRBJ1-2	TGTGCCAGTAGTGTATCGGGACAGGGAGTTGTCTATGGCTACACCTTC	CASSVSGQGVVYGYTF
TRBV5-1	.	TRBJ1-5	TGCGCCAGCAGCTTGGACCAGGGCCGACATAGCAATCAGCCCCAGCATTTT	CASSLDQGRHSNQPQHF
TRBV13	.	TRBJ1-2	TGTGCCAGCAGCCTGATAGGGGCTAACTATGGCTACACCTTC	CASSLIGANYGYTF
TRBV7-2	TRBD1	TRBJ1-5	TGTGCCAGCAGCTTAGCGCTTCAGGGGGGTCAGCCCCAGCATTTT	CASSLALQGGQPQHF
TRBV19	TRBD2	TRBJ2-5	TGTGCCAGTAGGTTAGCGGGGGGCTACCAAGAGACCCAGTACTTC	CASRLAGGYQETQYF
TRBV7-8	TRBD1	TRBJ2-1	TGTGCCAGCAGCTTAGAAGGGGGCACAGCGAAGTTCTTC	CASSLEGGTAKFF
TRBV4-2	.	TRBJ1-1	TGTGCCAGCAGCCACGGACAGAACACTGAAGCTTTCTTT	CASSHGQNTEAFF
TRBV12-3/TRBV12-4	TRBD1	TRBJ1-1	TGTGCCAGCAGCTGGGACAGGGAAGCTTTCTTT	CASSWDREAFF
TRBV3-1/TRBV3-2	.	TRBJ2-7	TGTGCCAGCAGCCACCCTAGGAGGGGAGCCTACGAGCAGTACTTC	CASSHPRRGAYEQYF